The 29 T cell receptor beta chains below all came from one sample that was sequenced in a study of OX40 agonist ivuxolimab in advanced cancers. The table came from immunoSEQ multiplex PCR; TCRdb's copy has only in-frame clones and leaves some out. The sample yields about 58,000 clones, around 85% seen once. Sequenced material: CD4+ or CD8+ T cells sorted from blood, taken in a trial of the OX40 agonist ivuxolimab. The origin of the receptors is an adult with an advanced solid tumor such as melanoma, head and neck, liver or kidney cancer.

The chain joins TRBV5-1 to TRBJ2-7; 8 positions agree with TRBD2. V gave up 3 bases and J gave up 5 bases; unmatched junction bases: 10. From germline, CDR1 is SGHRS and CDR2 YFSETQ. The CDR3 runs to 15 residues. The chain's CDR3 is CASSSSLPGLDEQYF. DNA for the CDR3: TGCGCCAGCAGCTCAAGTTTACCGGGACTAGACGAGCAGTACTTC.

V and J are TRBV27 and TRBJ2-7; D remains ambiguous. The CDR3 has 13 residues. CDR1 and CDR2 (germline): MNHEY, SMNVEV (reference sequence). The V end lost 4 bases, the J end lost 6 bases, and 13 bases lay between the germline ends. CDR3 sequence (DNA): TGTGCCAGCAGTTACAACGGACCTCGCGAGCAGTACTTC. Its translation: CASSYNGPREQYF.

This clone came up a few times. The rearrangement uses TRBV25-1 and TRBJ1-4; D is perhaps TRBD1 (6 bases). Trimming removed 7 bases from V and 7 bases from J, with 13 bases in between. CDR3 length equals 13 residues. The germline V gene has CDR1 MGHDK and CDR2 SYGVNS. In DNA, the CDR3 is TGTGCCAGCAAAGGGGGTCTTAGTGAAAAACTGTTTTTT. It yields the protein CASKGGLSEKLFF.

The gene calls are TRBV29-1 and TRBJ1-1; D may be TRBD1 (5 bases). Germline lookup yields CDR1 SQVTM and CDR2 ANQGSEA. Trimming removed 0 bases at V and 6 bases at J, with 8 bases between. This CDR3 has 12 amino acids. CDR3 region: CSVEDLGAEAFF. The CDR3 DNA reads as TGCAGCGTTGAAGATCTGGGGGCTGAAGCTTTCTTT.

The chain uses TRBV7-2 and TRBJ2-4, with TRBD2 identical over 11 bases. V dropped 5 bases and J dropped 0; count of bases not matched to a gene: 9. Germline V CDR1 and CDR2: SGHTA, FQGNSA. There are 18 residues in the CDR3. The CDR3 region is CASSTHGGLAVAKNIQYF. The CDR3 region has the DNA TGTGCCAGCAGCACACACGGGGGACTAGCGGTAGCCAAAAACATTCAGTACTTC.

The chain has TRBV19 and TRBJ2-7, with 10 positions matching TRBD2. The CDR3 is 17 amino acids. Looked up from germline, CDR1 is LNHDA and CDR2 is SQIVND (reference sequence). J was trimmed by 2 bases and V by 6 bases; bases with no gene match: 13. The CDR3: CASSLGRTSGFTYEQYF. Written as DNA, the CDR3 is TGTGCCAGTAGCCTAGGGAGGACTAGCGGCTTCACCTACGAGCAGTACTTC. Full variable domain (rest looked up from reference TRBV19 and TRBJ2-7): DGGITQSPKYLFRKEGQNVTLSCEQNLNHDAMYWYRQDPGQGLRLIYYSQIVNDFQKGDIAEGYSVSREKKESFPLTVTSAQKNPTAFYLCASSLGRTSGFTYEQYFGPGTRLTVT.

The chain employs TRBV15 and TRBJ1-1; 10 bases fit TRBD1. The ends lost 3 bases at V and 3 bases at J; junction bases unmatched: 4. CDR1 and CDR2 (germline): LNHNV, YYDKDF (reference sequence). The CDR3 loop spans 15 amino acids. The CDR3 spells CATSRTGTGDTEAFF. The DNA of the CDR3 is TGTGCCACCAGCAGGACGGGGACAGGGGACACTGAAGCTTTCTTT. Filled out from reference TRBV15 and TRBJ1-1, the complete variable domain reads DAMVIQNPRYQVTQFGKPVTLSCSQTLNHNVMYWYQQKSSQAPKLLFHYYDKDFNNEADTPDNFQSRRPNTSFCFLDIRSPGLGDTAMYLCATSRTGTGDTEAFFGQGTRLTVV.

This clone was recorded a few times. The CDR3 DNA reads as TGTGCCAGCAGCCTTCGACAGGGCGGTGAAAAACTGTTTTTT. Its translation: CASSLRQGGEKLFF. V usage is TRBV2 and J usage is TRBJ1-4; 7 bases fit TRBD1. The CDR3 is made up of 14 amino acids. From germline, CDR1 is SNHLY and CDR2 FYNNEI. The junction had 8 bases not matched to a gene; V was cut back by 6 bases and J by 7 bases.

The chain links TRBV11-2 to TRBJ2-7; 10 bases map to TRBD2. The germline V gene has CDR1 SGHAT and CDR2 FQNNGV. The CDR3 covers 16 residues. V gave up 3 bases and J gave up 2 bases; unmatched junction bases: 7. The CDR3 DNA reads TGTGCCAGCAGCTTCGGGCGAAGCGGGAGGGCCTACGAGCAGTACTTC. The encoded protein is CASSFGRSGRAYEQYF.

The gene calls are TRBV11-3 and TRBJ2-1; 10 bases align to TRBD2. V shed 5 bases and J 3 bases; nucleotides not matched to a gene: 7. Germline CDR1 and CDR2: SGHNT and YENEEA. CDR3 length: 16 amino acids. In DNA form, the CDR3 reads TGTGCCAGCAGCATTAGCGGGAGGACCCACTACAATGAGCAGTTCTTC. Translating it yields CASSISGRTHYNEQFF.

The chain is built from TRBV19 and TRBJ2-1; the D gene is possibly TRBD1 (6 bases). The germline CDR1 and CDR2 sequences are LNHDA and SQIVND (reference sequence). Trimming removed 8 bases from V and 0 bases from J, with 11 bases in between. This CDR3 spans 14 amino acids. CDR3 protein: CASGPQGSYNEQFF. Here the CDR3 DNA reads TGTGCCAGTGGCCCACAGGGCTCCTACAATGAGCAGTTCTTC.

The J gene is TRBJ2-5, the V gene TRBV6-1; maybe TRBD2 (5 bases). V lost 8 bases and J lost 4, with 11 bases in between. This CDR3 has 12 amino acids. Germline CDR1 reads MNHNS; CDR2 reads SASEGT. CDR3 protein: CASPGFRETQYF. In DNA, the CDR3 is TGTGCCAGCCCGGGATTTCGAGAGACCCAGTACTTC.

The J gene is TRBJ2-1, the V gene TRBV21-1; the table's TRBD1 call for D was not verified on the DNA. TRBV21-1 corresponds to a pseudogene. This CDR3 region has 12 residues. The CDR3 region has the DNA TGTGCCAGCACTACCTGGGCAGATGAGCAGTTCTTC. Protein sequence: CASTTWADEQFF.

DNA of the CDR3: TGTGCCAGCAGTTTGGGGCAATTTGGCTACACCTTC. It codes for CASSLGQFGYTF. The J gene is TRBJ1-2, the V gene TRBV28, with D maybe TRBD1 (5 bases). V gave up 3 bases and J gave up 7 bases, with 9 bases separating them. This CDR3 region has 12 residues. Germline V gives CDR1 MDHEN, CDR2 SYDVKM.

The V and J genes are TRBV6-1 and TRBJ2-7; 7 bases match TRBD1. The V and J ends lost 4 bases and 1 base, in that order; junction bases with no gene match: 13. The CDR3 covers 17 residues. Germline CDR1 MNHNS, CDR2 SASEGT. The CDR3 DNA follows: TGTGCCAGCAGTGCCCTCGGACAGGCAGTAGGGTCCTACGAGCAGTACTTC. Protein sequence: CASSALGQAVGSYEQYF.

This chain links TRBV5-5 with TRBJ2-1, with 7 bases fitting TRBD2. CDR3 length equals 15 residues. Germline assignment: CDR1 SGHKS and CDR2 YYEKEE (reference sequence). Germline trimming cut 1 base from V and 3 bases from J; bases unmatched to any gene: 4. The CDR3 nucleotides read TGTGCCAGCAGCTTGATGGGGGAGGGCTACAATGAGCAGTTCTTC. It codes for CASSLMGEGYNEQFF.

The chain uses TRBV7-2 and TRBJ2-6, with 12 bases identical to TRBD2. Unmatched junction bases numbered 8, after V lost 5 bases and J lost 3 bases. The CDR3 loop spans 18 amino acids. CDR1 and CDR2 from the germline V gene are SGHTA and FQGNSA. The CDR3 spells CASSKRLAGVGGANVLTF. CDR3 in DNA: TGTGCCAGCAGCAAAAGACTAGCGGGAGTGGGTGGGGCCAACGTCCTGACTTTC.

This chain links TRBV19 with TRBJ1-5; D remains unclear. The CDR3 contains 14 residues. The germline V gene has CDR1 LNHDA and CDR2 SQIVND (reference sequence). V lost 5 bases to trimming and J lost 0 bases, with 8 bases between them. CDR3 residues: CASSERDSNQPQHF. CDR3 in DNA: TGTGCCAGTAGTGAGCGGGATAGCAATCAGCCCCAGCATTTT.

This clone is a singleton in its sample. This chain links TRBV27 with TRBJ2-1; TRBD1 or TRBD2 may be the D gene (5 bases each). This CDR3 is 16 amino acids long. Germline V gene lookup returns CDR1 MNHEY and CDR2 SMNVEV (reference sequence). The germline V and J ends were trimmed by 4 bases and 7 bases, with 20 bases remaining between them. This CDR3 is CASSSPGKGLLNEQFF. The CDR3 coding sequence is TGTGCCAGCAGTTCACCCGGGAAGGGGTTGCTGAATGAGCAGTTCTTC.

The J gene is TRBJ2-1, the V gene TRBV2; 7 bases agree with TRBD2. Losses at the gene ends were 7 bases for V and 5 bases for J; bases not matched to a gene: 14. CDR3 length: 16 amino acids. Per the germline V gene, CDR1 is SNHLY and CDR2 is FYNNEI. CDR3 coding DNA: TGTGCCAGCATCCAATACCTCACTACTAGCGACAATGAGCAGTTCTTC. Protein: CASIQYLTTSDNEQFF.

This clone was seen once. The V gene is TRBV10-2, the J gene TRBJ2-3, with D possibly TRBD1 on 5 matching bases. The CDR3 is made up of 14 amino acids. From germline, CDR1 is WSHSY and CDR2 SAAADI. Trimming shortened V by 5 bases and J by 5 bases, and 14 bases separated the two germline ends. This chain's CDR3 is CASSSVQALDTQYF. The CDR3 DNA sequence: TGCGCCAGCAGTTCTGTACAGGCTTTAGATACGCAGTATTTT.

The V call is TRBV18, the J call TRBJ2-3; D remains unclear. Deletions cut 0 bases from V and 4 bases from J, with 8 bases between. The CDR3 has 14 amino acids. Looked up from germline, CDR1 is KGHSH and CDR2 is LQKENI. The CDR3 coding sequence is TGTGCCAGCTCACCACCGGTCGGCCCAGATACGCAGTATTTT. It specifies CASSPPVGPDTQYF. Supplemented by reference TRBV18 and TRBJ2-3, the full variable domain reads NAGVMQNPRHLVRRRGQEARLRCSPMKGHSHVYWYRQLPEEGLKFMVYLQKENIIDESGMPKERFSAEFPKEGPSILRIQQVVRGDSAAYFCASSPPVGPDTQYFGPGTRLTVL.

The chain uses TRBV21-1 and TRBJ2-1; TRBD2 was called by the table and not checked on the DNA. TRBV21-1 counts as a pseudogene. The CDR3 contains 16 residues. The CDR3 coding sequence is TGTGCCAGCAGCGCCAGGACTAGAGGACCCTACAATGAGCAGTTCTTC. Translation: CASSARTRGPYNEQFF.

This chain connects TRBV6-6 to TRBJ1-5, with D tentatively TRBD1 (5 bases). This CDR3 is 15 amino acids long. Germline CDR1 MNHNY, CDR2 SVGAGI (reference sequence). V lost 5 bases, J lost 7 bases, and 18 bases lay in between. The DNA for the CDR3 is TGTGCCAGCAGTGCGGGGCCGACGGGGCGCCAGCCCCAGCATTTT. Protein sequence: CASSAGPTGRQPQHF.

The V call is TRBV6-5, the J call TRBJ2-6, with unresolved D. Trimming removed 6 bases from V and 4 bases from J, with 13 bases in between. The CDR3 consists of 15 residues. Germline values: CDR1 MNHEY, CDR2 SVGAGI. CDR3 in amino acids: CASSPVRPGANVLTF. CDR3 sequence (DNA): TGTGCCAGCAGCCCCGTTAGGCCCGGGGCCAACGTCCTGACTTTC.

This chain uses TRBV21-1 with TRBJ2-7; TRBD2 reflects the table's D call only, with no check against the DNA. TRBV21-1 is assigned pseudogene status. CDR3 length: 17 amino acids. CDR3 loop: CASSKRIRGGNSYEQYF. For the CDR3, the DNA is TGTGCCAGCAGCAAACGGATCCGGGGTGGAAACTCCTACGAGCAGTACTTC.

The chain couples TRBV11-2 to TRBJ2-5, with TRBD1 as a possible D gene (6 bases). V was trimmed by 5 bases and J by 5 bases, leaving 18 bases between them. Germline V CDR1 and CDR2: SGHAT, FQNNGV. This CDR3 has 15 residues. DNA of the CDR3: TGTGCCAGCAGCCGTGGGACCATCGACAGGGAGACCCAGTACTTC. Translating gives CASSRGTIDRETQYF.

The count of this clone is one. The chain employs TRBV7-4 and TRBJ2-7; 10 bases line up with TRBD2. Trimming took 5 bases from V and 3 from J; bases not matched to a gene: 4. The germline CDR1 and CDR2 sequences are SGHVT and SQSDAQ. This CDR3 comprises 14 residues. The CDR3 here is CASSRLAGRYEQYF. CDR3 DNA sequence: TGTGCCAGCAGCCGACTAGCGGGCCGCTACGAGCAGTACTTC.

The J gene is TRBJ1-4, the V gene TRBV7-9; no firm D call. Germline V lookup: CDR1 SEHNR, CDR2 FQNEAQ (reference sequence). This CDR3 has 12 residues. The CDR3 DNA sequence: TGTGCAGAGTCGGTTTTTGATGAAAAACTGTTTTTT. Its translation: CAESVFDEKLFF.